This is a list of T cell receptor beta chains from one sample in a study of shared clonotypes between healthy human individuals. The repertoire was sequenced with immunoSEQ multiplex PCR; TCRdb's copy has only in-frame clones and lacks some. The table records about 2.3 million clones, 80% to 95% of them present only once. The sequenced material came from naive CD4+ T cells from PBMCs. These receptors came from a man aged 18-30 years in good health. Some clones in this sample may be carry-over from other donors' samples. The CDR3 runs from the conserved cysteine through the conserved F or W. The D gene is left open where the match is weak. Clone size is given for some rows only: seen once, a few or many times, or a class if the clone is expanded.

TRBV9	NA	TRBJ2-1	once	TGTGCCAGCAGCGTAGCCACGAGCTCCTACAATGAGCAGTTCTTC	CASSVATSSYNEQFF
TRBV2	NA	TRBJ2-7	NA	TGTGCCAGCAGTGACCAGGGACATACCTACGAGCAGTACTTC	CASSDQGHTYEQYF
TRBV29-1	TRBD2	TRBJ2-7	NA	TGCAGCGTTGAAGAACCCCCGACTAGCGGGAGGGGTTCCTACGAGCAGTACTTC	CSVEEPPTSGRGSYEQYF
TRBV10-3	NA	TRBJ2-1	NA	TGTGCCATGAGCCGGGATCCCACTTCCTACAATGAGCAGTTCTTC	CAMSRDPTSYNEQFF
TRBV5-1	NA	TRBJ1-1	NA	TGCGCCAGCAGCTCGGAAACTGAAGCTTTCTTT	CASSSETEAFF
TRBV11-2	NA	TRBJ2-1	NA	TGTGCCAGCAGCCTCGATTTCGTCTACAATGAGCAGTTCTTC	CASSLDFVYNEQFF
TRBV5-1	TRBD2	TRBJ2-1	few	TGCGCCAGCAGCTTGGGCGGGAGCAATGAGCAGTTCTTC	CASSLGGSNEQFF
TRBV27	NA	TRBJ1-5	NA	TGTGCCAGCAGCCTAAATCGCAATAGCAATCAGCCCCAGCATTTT	CASSLNRNSNQPQHF
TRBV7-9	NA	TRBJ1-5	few	TGTGCCAGCAGCTTAGTAGGGCAGCCCCAGCATTTT	CASSLVGQPQHF
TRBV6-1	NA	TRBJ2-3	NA	TGTGCCAGCAGTGGGGCAGGGGTGGGCACAGATACGCAGTATTTT	CASSGAGVGTDTQYF
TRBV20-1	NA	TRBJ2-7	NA	TGCAGCGGGCCTGGTGGGACGGGCCAGTACTTC	CSGPGGTGQYF
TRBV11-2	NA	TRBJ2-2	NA	TGTGCCAGCAGCACGAGACAGATCGCGAACACCGGGGAGCTGTTTTTT	CASSTRQIANTGELFF
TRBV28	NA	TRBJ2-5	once	TGTGCCAGCAGTTTGTTGGGAGGGGGAGAGACCCAGTACTTC	CASSLLGGGETQYF
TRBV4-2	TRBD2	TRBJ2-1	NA	TGTGCCAGCAGCCCCAACGCAGGGACTAGCGGGAGGTACAATGAGCAGTTCTTC	CASSPNAGTSGRYNEQFF
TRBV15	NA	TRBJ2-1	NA	TGTGCCACCAGCAGAGATCTCACTGATGAGCAGTTCTTC	CATSRDLTDEQFF
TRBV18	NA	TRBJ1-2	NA	TGTGCCAGCTCACCAAACAGGGATACCAACTATGGCTACACCTTC	CASSPNRDTNYGYTF
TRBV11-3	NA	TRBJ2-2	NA	TGTGCCAGCAGCTTAGACTCGGGTCGAACCGGGGAGCTGTTTTTT	CASSLDSGRTGELFF
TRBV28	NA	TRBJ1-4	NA	TGTGCCAGCAGCGGGGGGACTAGGGCGAGGGGCGAAAAACTGTTTTTT	CASSGGTRARGEKLFF
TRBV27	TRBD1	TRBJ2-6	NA	TGTGCCAGCAGCCAGTACGGGACAGCCAACTCTGGGGCCAACGTCCTGACTTTC	CASSQYGTANSGANVLTF
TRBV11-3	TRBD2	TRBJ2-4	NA	TGTGCCAGCAGCTTAAGACTAGCGGGAGAGGCCAAAAACATTCAGTACTTC	CASSLRLAGEAKNIQYF
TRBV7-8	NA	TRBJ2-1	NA	TGTGCCAGCCTGCAGTACAATGAGCAGTTCTTC	CASLQYNEQFF
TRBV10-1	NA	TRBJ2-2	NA	TGCGCCAGCAGCCCGAATCTTAGAGCCGGGGAGCTGTTTTTT	CASSPNLRAGELFF
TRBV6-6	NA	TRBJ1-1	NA	TGTGCCACCCGAGGGGGTCGGACTGAAGCTTTCTTT	CATRGGRTEAFF
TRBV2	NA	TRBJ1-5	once	TGTGCCAGCAGTGAAGGAGGTAAGGGTGGTCAGCCCCAGCATTTT	CASSEGGKGGQPQHF
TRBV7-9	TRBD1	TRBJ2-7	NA	TGTGCCAGCAGCTTCAGGGGGCGAACCTACGAGCAGTACTTC	CASSFRGRTYEQYF
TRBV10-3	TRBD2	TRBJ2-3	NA	TGTGCCATCAGTCCCATAGCGGGAGGCGCAGATACGCAGTATTTT	CAISPIAGGADTQYF
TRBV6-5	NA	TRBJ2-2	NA	TGTGCCAGCAGGCCGCAGGGACCCACCGGGGAGCTGTTTTTT	CASRPQGPTGELFF